The next 20 T cell receptor beta chains were all read from a single sample in a study of Ad26.COV2.S vaccination and SARS-CoV-2 variants. Repertoires were generated with immunoSEQ multiplex PCR, while TCRdb's copy carries only in-frame clones and drops some. Of roughly 300,000 clones detected, 88% appear once; the ten largest clones hold 6.4%. Treatment in this sample: around 19 received Ad26.COV2.S at low or high dose, single or two shots; 5 received placebo; per-sample allocation not given. Repertoires come from day 63 after the first vaccine or placebo injection. Sequences were derived from peripheral blood, sampled in a trial of Ad26.COV2.S vaccine versus placebo. These receptors came from a person aged 18-60 years who received the Ad26.COV2.S COVID-19 vaccine or a placebo.

The V and J genes are TRBV19 and TRBJ1-1; D remains unclear. Germline-derived CDR1 and CDR2 are LNHDA and SQIVND (reference sequence). The CDR3 runs to 13 residues. V dropped 3 bases and J dropped 1 base, with 6 bases sitting between them. The CDR3 here is CASSIPRNTEAFF. Written as DNA, the CDR3 is TGTGCCAGTAGTATCCCTCGGAACACTGAAGCTTTCTTT.

V usage is TRBV27 and J usage is TRBJ2-2, with 7 bases fitting TRBD1. CDR1 MNHEY and CDR2 SMNVEV come from the germline V gene (reference sequence). V lost 5 bases, J lost 0 bases, and 0 bases stayed unmatched. CDR3 length equals 14 residues. CDR3 DNA: TGTGCCAGCAGTCAGGGGGCGAACACCGGGGAGCTGTTTTTT. This gives the protein CASSQGANTGELFF.

This sequence joins TRBV19 and TRBJ2-7; D tentatively fits TRBD1 or TRBD2 (7 bases each). Germline V CDR1 and CDR2: LNHDA, SQIVND (reference sequence). Trimming stripped 4 bases from V and 7 bases from J, with 23 bases between. This CDR3 comprises 16 residues. Here the CDR3 reads CASSTHSTTGRGEQYF. The CDR3 DNA sequence: TGTGCCAGTAGTACCCACTCTACGACAGGGAGGGGTGAGCAGTACTTC.

This chain links TRBV27 with TRBJ1-1; D gene uncertain. With 10 bases removed from V and 7 bases from J, the gap between germline ends came to 16 bases. The length of the CDR3 is 12 residues. From germline, CDR1 is MNHEY and CDR2 SMNVEV (reference sequence). CDR3 sequence (DNA): TGTGCCACCGCCAATACCCCCGATGAAGCTTTCTTT. Protein: CATANTPDEAFF.

CDR3 sequence (DNA): TGCAGTGCATCCCCGGGAGAGACCCAGTACTTC. Translated: CSASPGETQYF. V and J are TRBV20-1 and TRBJ2-5, with D uncertain. This CDR3 contains 11 residues. Germline V gene sequence: CDR1 DFQATT, CDR2 SNEGSKA (reference sequence). V was clipped by 6 bases and J by 4 bases, with 9 bases between them.

The chain is built from TRBV12-3 or TRBV12-4 and TRBJ2-7; possibly TRBD1 for D (5 bases). This CDR3 has 13 amino acids. V lost 3 bases, J lost 2 bases, and 8 bases lay in between. The CDR3 sequence is CASSFGRAYEQYF. The CDR3 DNA follows: TGTGCCAGCAGTTTCGGCAGGGCCTACGAGCAGTACTTC.

The chain combines TRBV19 with TRBJ1-5, with TRBD1 identical over 8 bases. V trimming: 4 bases; J trimming: 2 bases; junction bases outside the gene matches: 1. CDR3 length: 14 residues. CDR1 and CDR2 (germline): LNHDA, SQIVND (reference sequence). CDR3 residues: CASSRGQGNQPQHF. CDR3 sequence (DNA): TGTGCCAGTAGTAGGGGACAGGGCAATCAGCCCCAGCATTTT.

DNA of the CDR3: TGCGCCAGCAGCCAAGATCTGTCTAGCGGGAGTACTTTTGCCAATGAGCAGTTCTTC. Translated, it gives CASSQDLSSGSTFANEQFF. This chain joins TRBV4-3 and TRBJ2-1; 10 bases are a match to TRBD2. The germline V gene encodes CDR1 LGHNA and CDR2 YSLEER. Trimming took 0 bases from V and 6 from J; bases not matched to a gene: 14. The CDR3 totals 19 residues.

The J gene is TRBJ1-2, the V gene TRBV29-1; D not certain. The V and J ends lost 2 bases and 7 bases respectively, with 8 bases between them. Looked up from germline, CDR1 is SQVTM and CDR2 is ANQGSEA. This CDR3 has 11 amino acids. The CDR3 DNA reads as TGCAGCGTTGAACGAGAGGGTGGCTACACCTTC. Translated: CSVEREGGYTF.

This chain joins TRBV5-4 and TRBJ2-7, with 12 bases matching TRBD2. Trimming cost V 2 bases and J 6 bases; bases outside gene matches: 6. The CDR3 sequence is 15 residues long. Germline V gives CDR1 SGHNT, CDR2 YYREEE (reference sequence). In DNA, the CDR3 is TGTGCCAGCAGCTTACGGACTAGCGGGATTGGCGAGCAGTACTTC. Translating gives CASSLRTSGIGEQYF.

The chain joins TRBV6-1 to TRBJ1-5, with a tentative D call TRBD1 (6 bases). V lost 3 bases and J lost 1, with 13 bases in between. The CDR3 has 16 amino acids. Germline V gene sequence: CDR1 MNHNS, CDR2 SASEGT. DNA of the CDR3: TGTGCCAGCAGTGACCCTCGGGGGGCAAGCAATCAGCCCCAGCATTTT. It specifies CASSDPRGASNQPQHF.

The chain carries TRBV9 and TRBJ1-2, with a possible D match to TRBD1 (5 bases). V was clipped by 4 bases and J by 8 bases, with 21 bases between them. Germline CDR1 SGDLS, CDR2 YYNGEE. There are 15 residues in the CDR3. CDR3 amino acids: CASSTPTGLLGGYTF. CDR3 coding DNA: TGTGCCAGCAGCACCCCGACGGGGCTTCTAGGCGGCTACACCTTC.

The chain carries TRBV19 and TRBJ1-2; D gene uncertain. This CDR3 has 16 residues. CDR1 and CDR2 from the germline V gene are LNHDA and SQIVND (reference sequence). V lost 5 bases and J lost 4, with 20 bases in between. This CDR3 is CASSPLEGLKGYGYTF. DNA for the CDR3: TGTGCCAGTAGTCCTCTCGAAGGGCTCAAGGGCTATGGCTACACCTTC.

CDR3 loop: CASSSNRGPQHF. The CDR3 DNA sequence: TGTGCCAGTAGTAGCAACAGGGGGCCCCAGCATTTT. The chain joins TRBV19 to TRBJ1-5; 7 bases fit TRBD1. The CDR3 is made up of 12 amino acids. V shed 4 bases and J 9 bases; nucleotides not matched to a gene: 3. Germline V lookup: CDR1 LNHDA, CDR2 SQIVND (reference sequence).

This sequence joins TRBV5-1 and TRBJ1-1; a weak D match, TRBD1 (6 bases). Trimming pared 6 bases from V and 0 bases from J, leaving 18 bases between. Per germline, CDR1 SGHRS and CDR2 YFSETQ. There are 16 residues in the CDR3. CDR3 nucleotides: TGCGCCAGCATGGACCTGACAGGCGGGGTGAACACTGAAGCTTTCTTT. It is translated as CASMDLTGGVNTEAFF.

The chain links TRBV10-3 to TRBJ2-5; possibly TRBD1 for D (6 bases). The CDR3 contains 11 residues. V shed 10 bases and J shed 2 bases, with 8 bases lying between them. Germline V gene sequence: CDR1 ENHRY, CDR2 SYGVKD. CDR3 DNA: TGTGCCACCGGACAGCAAGAGACCCAGTACTTC. It codes for CATGQQETQYF.

The gene calls are TRBV4-1 and TRBJ1-4; D is unclear. The germline CDR1 and CDR2 sequences are MGHRA and YSYEKL. The ends were cut back, 4 bases at V and 4 bases at J, with 7 bases in the middle. The CDR3 is 13 amino acids. The CDR3: CASSPIHNEKLFF. CDR3 coding DNA: TGCGCCAGCAGCCCTATCCATAATGAAAAACTGTTTTTT.

The chain combines TRBV4-2 with TRBJ2-1; D is tentatively TRBD1 or TRBD2 (6 bases each). From germline, CDR1 is LGHNA and CDR2 YNFKEQ. Trimming took off 0 bases at V and 1 base at J, with 10 bases between the two ends. The CDR3 runs 16 residues. This CDR3 reads CASSQEGGGSYNEQFF. DNA for the CDR3: TGTGCCAGCAGCCAAGAGGGGGGCGGGTCCTACAATGAGCAGTTCTTC.

The chain couples TRBV19 to TRBJ2-1; TRBD1 is a possible D gene (6 bases). Germline CDR1 is LNHDA and CDR2 is SQIVND (reference sequence). The CDR3 length is 12 residues. Deletions cut 6 bases from V and 6 bases from J, with 9 bases between. DNA for the CDR3: TGTGCCAGTAGCCCACAGGGCAATGAGCAGTTCTTC. Amino acid sequence: CASSPQGNEQFF.

This sequence joins TRBV4-3 and TRBJ2-2; possibly TRBD1 for D (5 bases). CDR3 length: 15 amino acids. V was cut by 2 bases and J by 4 bases, with 11 bases left in between. Germline-derived CDR1 and CDR2 are LGHNA and YSLEER. DNA for the CDR3: TGCGCCAGCAGCCAAAGACAGTGGGGCACCGGGGAGCTGTTTTTT. It translates to CASSQRQWGTGELFF.